Following are 25 T cell receptor beta chains from one sample sequenced in a study of T cells in Graves' hyperthyroidism and ophthalmopathy. TCR beta CDR3 region amplification was performed from RNA transcripts. The HTBI primer set drove a first-round RT-PCR of the TCR CDR3. TCRdb recomputed calls from the multiplex PCR reads with MiXCR, one row per CDR3 protein. This sample has about 330,000 distinct CDR3 sequences, with approximately 15% found just once. The sample taken for sequencing was blood. The receptors originated from a middle-aged woman with Graves' ophthalmopathy.

This clonotype was picked up many times. The chain links TRBV27 to TRBJ2-1, with 11 bases matching TRBD1. CDR3 length: 15 amino acids. Germline lookup yields CDR1 MNHEY and CDR2 SMNVEV (reference sequence). Trimming cost V 6 bases and J 3 bases; bases outside gene matches: 4. CDR3 coding DNA: TGTGCCAGCAGACTCGGGACAGGGGGCTACAATGAGCAGTTCTTC. It is translated as CASRLGTGGYNEQFF.

At least ten counts were recorded for this clonotype. V gene TRBV27 combines with J gene TRBJ1-5; D is uncertain. V shed 6 bases and J shed 2 bases, with 14 bases lying between them. Germline V gene data show CDR1 as MNHEY and CDR2 as SMNVEV (reference sequence). This CDR3 region has 15 residues. The CDR3 sequence: CASSSLEARNQPQHF. CDR3 coding DNA: TGTGCCAGCAGCTCCCTGGAGGCGCGCAATCAGCCCCAGCATTTT.

The chain couples TRBV5-5 to TRBJ1-4, with D maybe TRBD1 (6 bases). This CDR3 has 14 amino acids. V dropped 4 bases and J dropped 6 bases, with 13 bases sitting between them. Germline V gene data show CDR1 as SGHKS and CDR2 as YYEKEE (reference sequence). The CDR3 nucleotides are TGTGCCAGCAGCCGGGGGCCCCGCGATGAAAAACTGTTTTTT. Amino acids: CASSRGPRDEKLFF.

This clonotype was observed at least ten times. The chain uses TRBV14 and TRBJ2-5; D gene unclear. The CDR3 is made up of 11 amino acids. The V and J ends lost 0 bases and 7 bases respectively, with 3 bases between them. Germline CDR1 reads SGHDN; CDR2 reads FVKESK. In nucleotides, the CDR3 is TGTGCCAGCAGCCAAGAAAGGACCCAGTACTTC. Protein: CASSQERTQYF.

The table lists this clonotype with many counts. The rearrangement uses TRBV7-9 and TRBJ1-5, with D possibly TRBD1 on 5 matching bases. V shed 3 bases and J shed 2 bases, with 11 bases lying between them. The V gene's germline CDR1 is SEHNR and CDR2 FQNEAQ (reference sequence). CDR3 size: 15 residues. Here the CDR3 reads CASSFSGMGNQPQHF. CDR3 bases: TGTGCCAGCAGCTTTTCAGGGATGGGCAATCAGCCCCAGCATTTT.

This clonotype was seen repeatedly, ten times or more. The gene calls are TRBV7-8 and TRBJ1-2; TRBD1 aligns across 10 bases. Per germline, CDR1 SGHVS and CDR2 FQNEAQ. CDR3 length equals 16 residues. Unmatched junction bases numbered 7, after V lost 3 bases and J lost 3 bases. In DNA, the CDR3 is TGTGCCAGCAGCTTTCAACGGGACAGGGGAGACTATGGCTACACCTTC. It yields the protein CASSFQRDRGDYGYTF.

This clonotype appeared many times. One end of the junction is discordant with germline, which a read error may explain. The chain combines TRBV28 with TRBJ1-2, with a possible D match to TRBD1 (5 bases). CDR1 MDHEN and CDR2 SYDVKM come from the germline V gene. The CDR3 totals 13 residues. CDR3 amino acids: CASRQDSNYSYTF. The DNA for the CDR3 is TGTGCCAGCAGACAGGATTCTAACTATAGCTACACCTTC.

This clonotype appeared a few times. The J gene is TRBJ1-2, the V gene TRBV25-1; D possibly corresponds to TRBD1 (5 bases). V lost 2 bases and J 10 bases, leaving 11 bases between the germline ends. CDR1 MGHDK and CDR2 SYGVNS come from the germline V gene. This CDR3 spans 12 amino acids. CDR3 nucleotides: TGTGCCAGCAGTGAACAGGGAGTTGACTACACCTTC. It yields the protein CASSEQGVDYTF.

V usage is TRBV6-2 or TRBV6-3 and J usage is TRBJ2-7, with a tentative D call TRBD1 (6 bases). Trimming shortened V by 6 bases and J by 5 bases, and 11 bases separated the two germline ends. The CDR3 spans 12 residues. CDR1 and CDR2 (germline): MNHEY, SVGEGT. As DNA, the CDR3 is TGTGCCAGCAGGATGACAGGTCACGAGCAGTACTTC. It yields the protein CASRMTGHEQYF.

This clonotype came up many times. The rearrangement joins TRBV6-1 to TRBJ2-1; no reliable D call. V lost 3 bases to trimming and J lost 12 bases, with 12 bases between them. Germline-derived CDR1 and CDR2 are MNHNS and SASEGT. The CDR3 totals 12 residues. As DNA, the CDR3 is TGTGCCAGCAGTGACCAGGTTATGAGGCAGTTCTTC. Translated: CASSDQVMRQFF.

In this sample, this clonotype turned up many times. This rearrangement joins TRBV6-1 to TRBJ2-1; TRBD2 might be the D (6 bases). In germline, CDR1 is MNHNS, CDR2 SASEGT. The CDR3 has 16 amino acids. The ends were cut back, 5 bases at V and 3 bases at J, with 17 bases in the middle. CDR3 region: CASSPIRGGDYNEQFF. The DNA for the CDR3 is TGTGCCAGCAGTCCCATTCGGGGCGGGGACTACAATGAGCAGTTCTTC.

The chain has TRBV28 and TRBJ1-1; possibly TRBD1 for D (6 bases). The CDR3 extends over 12 amino acids. Germline V gives CDR1 MDHEN, CDR2 SYDVKM. The V gene lost 5 bases and the J gene lost 7 bases, with 11 bases spanning the gap. CDR3 in amino acids: CASSLGRGEAFF. The DNA for the CDR3 is TGTGCCAGCAGTCTGGGCAGGGGTGAAGCTTTCTTT.

In its sample, this clonotype was seen many times. The chain has TRBV20-1 and TRBJ1-2; TRBD1 matches at 7 bases. CDR1 is DFQATT, CDR2 SNEGSKA, per germline (reference sequence). V lost 0 bases, J lost 6 bases, and 10 bases stayed unmatched. The CDR3 consists of 15 residues. This CDR3 reads CSARDRLQGLHGYTF. Written as DNA, the CDR3 is TGCAGTGCTAGAGATCGATTACAGGGGCTTCATGGCTACACCTTC.

V is TRBV6-2 or TRBV6-3 and J is TRBJ2-5, with a weak D call TRBD1 (6 bases). The germline gives CDR1 MNHEY, CDR2 SVGEGT. The length of the CDR3 is 14 residues. V was pared by 2 bases and J by 4 bases, with 11 bases between. CDR3 sequence: CASSYRDTSETQYF. Here the CDR3 DNA reads TGTGCCAGCAGTTACCGGGACACTTCAGAGACCCAGTACTTC.

This clonotype was found many times. The chain carries TRBV2 and TRBJ2-1; TRBD2 matches at 7 bases. Trimming at V came to 3 bases and at J to 7 bases, leaving 9 bases not matched to a gene. The CDR3 spans 15 residues. Germline V lookup: CDR1 SNHLY, CDR2 FYNNEI. In nucleotides, the CDR3 is TGTGCCAGCAGTGACAGGCGCCTGGGGGGGAATGAGCAGTTCTTC. This encodes CASSDRRLGGNEQFF.

This chain connects TRBV29-1 to TRBJ2-3, with D perhaps TRBD1 or TRBD2 (6 bases each). V lost 2 bases, J lost 3 bases, and 12 bases lay in between. The V gene's germline CDR1 is SQVTM and CDR2 ANQGSEA. The CDR3 length is 14 residues. The CDR3 DNA follows: TGCAGCGTTGAACCGGGGGCGCGGACAGATACGCAGTATTTT. This codes for CSVEPGARTDTQYF.

The chain links TRBV27 to TRBJ2-6; TRBD2 matches at 12 bases. V lost 2 bases and J lost 4; bases outside the gene matches: 12. The CDR3 covers 20 residues. The germline gives CDR1 MNHEY, CDR2 SMNVEV (reference sequence). The CDR3 here is CASSLKVGLAGGRGANVLTF. DNA for the CDR3: TGTGCCAGCAGTTTAAAGGTCGGGCTAGCGGGAGGGAGGGGGGCCAACGTCCTGACTTTC.

Comment on this clonotype: A clone one base away is much larger, so this may be a read error. The rearrangement uses TRBV24-1 and TRBJ2-2, with 7 bases that match TRBD2. Germline V gene sequence: CDR1 KGHDR, CDR2 SFDVKD. CDR3 length: 15 amino acids. The CDR3 nucleotides read TGTGCCGCCAGTGATCCTGGGGGGGACACCGGGGAGCTGTTTTTT. It yields the protein CAASDPGGDTGELFF.

This clonotype was seen repeatedly, ten times or more. The CDR3 spells CASRVRGPWDTQYF. The CDR3 bases are TGTGCCAGCAGGGTCCGGGGCCCGTGGGATACGCAGTATTTT. The rearrangement uses TRBV11-2 and TRBJ2-3; D tentatively reads TRBD1 or TRBD2 (5 bases each). The V and J ends lost 6 bases and 6 bases respectively, with 16 bases between them. This CDR3 has 14 residues. The germline gives CDR1 SGHAT, CDR2 FQNNGV.

This clonotype was seen a single time. This may be a read error, as it is one base from a much larger clone. The genes are TRBV20-1 and TRBJ2-1; TRBD2 matches at 9 bases. The CDR3 contains 17 residues. The germline V gene encodes CDR1 DFQATT and CDR2 SNEGSKA (reference sequence). V lost 1 base, J lost 5 bases, and 12 bases stayed unmatched. The CDR3 loop is CSARARGGTSGHNEQFF. The CDR3 DNA follows: TGCAGTGCTAGAGCTCGGGGTGGAACTAGCGGGCACAATGAGCAGTTCTTC.

This clonotype was recorded many times. The V call is TRBV28, the J call TRBJ1-2; no definite D call. Germline V gene data show CDR1 as MDHEN and CDR2 as SYDVKM. This CDR3 spans 12 amino acids. Trimming removed 6 bases at V and 4 bases at J, with 9 bases between. The CDR3 coding sequence is TGTGCCAGCAGCTCAGTTGTCTATGGCTACACCTTC. This codes for CASSSVVYGYTF.

This clonotype was counted ten times or more. The gene calls are TRBV12-3 or TRBV12-4 and TRBJ2-2, with 7 bases fitting TRBD2. The V gene end was trimmed by 4 bases and the J gene end by 6 bases; junction bases not matched to a gene: 5. CDR3 size: 14 residues. CDR3 protein: CASSYTRGAGELFF. CDR3 DNA sequence: TGTGCCAGCAGTTACACCCGGGGGGCCGGGGAGCTGTTTTTT.

This clonotype was counted at least ten times. V usage is TRBV27 and J usage is TRBJ2-2, with no clear D. Germline CDR1 and CDR2: MNHEY and SMNVEV (reference sequence). V gave up 3 bases and J gave up 6 bases, with 5 bases separating them. This CDR3 contains 12 residues. The CDR3 reads CASSFRPGELFF. CDR3 DNA: TGTGCCAGCAGTTTTCGACCCGGGGAGCTGTTTTTT.

The chain joins TRBV28 to TRBJ1-1; the match to TRBD1 covers 9 bases. There are 17 residues in the CDR3. The J segment lost 1 base and the V segment lost 3 bases, leaving 9 bases of the junction unmatched. Germline CDR1 is MDHEN and CDR2 is SYDVKM. This CDR3 reads CASSFSPGTGRNTEAFF. DNA for the CDR3: TGTGCCAGCAGTTTCTCCCCTGGGACAGGGAGGAACACTGAAGCTTTCTTT. The full variable domain, its missing parts supplied by reference TRBV28 and TRBJ1-1, is DVKVTQSSRYLVKRTGEKVFLECVQDMDHENMFWYRQDPGLGLRLIYFSYDVKMKEKGDIPEGYSVSREKKERFSLILESASTNQTSMYLCASSFSPGTGRNTEAFFGQGTRLTVV.

This clonotype was recorded at least ten times. The chain links TRBV7-2 to TRBJ1-1; 7 bases fit TRBD1. CDR1 is SGHTA, CDR2 FQGNSA, per germline. The CDR3 has 14 amino acids. The V gene end was trimmed by 1 base and the J gene end by 4 bases; junction bases not matched to a gene: 3. Written as DNA, the CDR3 is TGTGCCAGCAGCTTAGGAGGGGGCGGCACTGAAGCTTTCTTT. This translates into CASSLGGGGTEAFF.